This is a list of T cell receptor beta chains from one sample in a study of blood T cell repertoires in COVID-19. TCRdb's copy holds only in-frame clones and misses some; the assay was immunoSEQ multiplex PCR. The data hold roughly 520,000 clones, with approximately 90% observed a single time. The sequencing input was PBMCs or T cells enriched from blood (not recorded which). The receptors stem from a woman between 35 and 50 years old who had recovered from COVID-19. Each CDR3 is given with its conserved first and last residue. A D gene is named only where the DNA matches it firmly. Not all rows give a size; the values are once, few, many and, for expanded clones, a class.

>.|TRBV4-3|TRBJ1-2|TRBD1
CASSQSGGSRYGYTF
TGCGCCAGCAGCCAATCAGGGGGATCCAGGTATGGCTACACCTTC
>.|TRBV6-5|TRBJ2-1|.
CASSSGDSYNEQFF
TGTGCCAGTAGCAGCGGCGACTCCTACAATGAGCAGTTCTTC
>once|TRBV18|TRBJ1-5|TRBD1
CASSPAGQGFNQPQHF
TGTGCCAGCTCACCAGCGGGACAGGGGTTCAATCAGCCCCAGCATTTT
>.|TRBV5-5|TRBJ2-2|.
CASSLGVGRENTGELFF
TGTGCCAGCAGCTTGGGAGTGGGGCGGGAGAACACCGGGGAGCTGTTTTTT
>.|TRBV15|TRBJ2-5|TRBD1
CATSRDLTGQETQYF
TGTGCCACCAGCAGAGATCTGACAGGGCAAGAGACCCAGTACTTC
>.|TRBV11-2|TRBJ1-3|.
CASSSPVGGGFSGNTIYF
TGTGCCAGCAGCTCCCCGGTCGGCGGCGGCTTCTCTGGAAACACCATATATTTT
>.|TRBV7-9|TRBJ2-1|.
CASSFWANEQFF
TGTGCCAGCAGCTTTTGGGCCAATGAGCAGTTCTTC
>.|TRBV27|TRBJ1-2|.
CASRATFGQVPYGYTF
TGTGCCAGCAGGGCTACCTTTGGGCAGGTACCATATGGCTACACCTTC
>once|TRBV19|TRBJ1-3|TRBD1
CASSIITGTDHGNTIYF
TGTGCCAGTAGTATAATAACCGGGACAGACCACGGAAACACCATATATTTT
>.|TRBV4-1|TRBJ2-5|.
CASSQERDTQETQYF
TGCGCCAGCAGCCAAGAACGGGACACTCAAGAGACCCAGTACTTC
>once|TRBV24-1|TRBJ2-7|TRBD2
CATSEGTSGIYEQYF
TGTGCCACCAGTGAGGGGACTAGTGGAATCTACGAGCAGTACTTC
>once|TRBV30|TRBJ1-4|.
CAWMGRGREKLFF
TGTGCCTGGATGGGGCGAGGTCGTGAAAAACTGTTTTTT
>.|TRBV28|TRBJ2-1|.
CASTPPVAGRGMEQFF
TGTGCCAGCACCCCACCAGTGGCGGGCCGCGGCATGGAGCAGTTCTTC
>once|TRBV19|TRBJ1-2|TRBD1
CASSTGGLIYGYTF
TGTGCCAGTAGTACAGGGGGCCTAATCTATGGCTACACCTTC
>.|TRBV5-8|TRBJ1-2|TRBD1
CASIPGQSYGYTF
TGTGCCAGCATCCCGGGACAGTCGTATGGCTACACCTTC
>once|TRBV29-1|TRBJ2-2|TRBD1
CSVGGTGNTGELFF
TGCAGCGTTGGAGGGACAGGGAACACCGGGGAGCTGTTTTTT
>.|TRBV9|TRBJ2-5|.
CASSAQGGETQYF
TGTGCCAGCAGCGCCCAGGGGGGAGAGACCCAGTACTTC
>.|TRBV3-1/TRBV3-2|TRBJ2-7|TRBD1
CASSPGQLYEQYF
TGTGCCAGCAGCCCGGGACAGCTGTACGAGCAGTACTTC
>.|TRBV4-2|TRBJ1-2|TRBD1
CASSQEGDRALVGGYTF
TGTGCCAGCAGCCAAGAAGGGGACAGGGCGCTGGTGGGGGGCTACACCTTC
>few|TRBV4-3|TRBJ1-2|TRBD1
CASSSWTGPDGGYTF
TGCGCCAGCAGCTCCTGGACAGGGCCGGATGGTGGCTACACCTTC